This TCR beta chain comes out of a study of blood T cell repertoires in COVID-19. Background on the study: Both acute and convalescent COVID-19 samples were obtained from the United States, Italy and Spain. PBMCs, B-cell-depleted T cells, or T cells provided the cDNA or gDNA that made up the material.

Original data processing: It was from reference gene primer amplification that nucleated cell counts were estimated. Sequencing was performed with immunoSEQ multiplex PCR; in TCRdb, only in-frame clones are kept and a portion is missing. The D gene and trimming were derived from the DNA, and the V and J assignments and clone size from that table. The table lists approximately 460,000 clones, roughly 89% of them singletons. Seattle participants joined during active infection and were tracked over time. CDR1 and CDR2 from the germline V gene are SGHDT and YYEEEE. V was trimmed by 0 bases and J by 8 bases, leaving 12 bases between them. The CDR3 extends over 15 amino acids.

Sequencing was performed on peripheral blood. The chain joins TRBV5-6 to TRBJ1-6; no firm D call. The TCR was taken from a man aged 18 to 30 with COVID-19, enrolled during active disease. CDR3 nucleotide sequence: TGTGCCAGCAGCTTGGGGTCCTTTACGGATTCACCCCTCCACTTT. Translation gives CASSLGSFTDSPLHF.